Here is one TCR beta chain with its context. Its target is not known. Using its own MiXCR run on the reads, TCRdb lists one record per CDR3 protein. The sample yields about 400,000 distinct CDR3 sequences, around 18% seen once. Trimming cost V 7 bases and J 4 bases, with 11 bases left between them. In germline, CDR1 is LNHNV, CDR2 YYDKDF (reference sequence). CDR3 size: 13 residues. These data come from a study of T cell repertoires in cytomegalovirus infection. Study-wide background: Indications of both CMV infection and matching HLA type were provided by public TCR beta signatures. Study-wide findings and caveats: The study found HLA-C-restricted CMV-specific TCR beta clonotypes dominating the ex vivo response.

This chain links TRBV15 with TRBJ2-1; D is unresolved. This receptor was obtained from a human donor in good health (CMV status not recorded). Some clones in this sample may be carry-over from other donors' samples. The sequenced sample was PBMCs. The DNA of the CDR3 is TGTGCCACCACCCAGGCCCCTTACAATGAGCAGTTCTTC. Its translation is CATTQAPYNEQFF.